This TCR beta chain was obtained from a study of T cells after yellow fever vaccination. Study summary: Preparing low-cell-number fractions relied on SMART-Seq v4 Ultra Low Input.

As for this clonotype: What it binds is unknown. It may be a read error: a sequence one base away is much more abundant.

Study-level points and caveats: The booster response re-showed most primary clones: about 96% CD4, almost 90% CD8. The study found a weaker secondary response that peaked faster, day 5 versus 15.

TCR cDNA, made by 5'RACE template switching, carried an added universal primer site and UMIs. TCRdb passed the 5' RACE reads through MiXCR, listing each CDR3 protein once. The repertoire holds around 350,000 distinct CDR3 sequences, with approximately 5.7% as singletons. The germline CDR1 and CDR2 sequences are SGHTA and FQGNSA. With 5 bases clipped from V and 15 bases from J, the junction kept 7 bases outside the gene matches. This CDR3 has 12 amino acids. The chain has TRBV7-2 and TRBJ2-3; TRBD2 matches at 11 bases. The sequence came from a man aged 25 to 40 who received the YFV17D yellow fever vaccine. The input for sequencing was PBMCs, taken 5 days after the yellow fever booster vaccination. CDR3 loop: CASSQSSGRIYF. In DNA form, the CDR3 reads TGTGCCAGCAGCCAATCTAGCGGGAGGATTTATTTT.